These 19 T cell receptor beta chains came from one sample sequenced in a study of T cell repertoires in cytomegalovirus infection. MiXCR was run by TCRdb on the reads, yielding one entry per CDR3 protein. This sample has 450,000 to 550,000 distinct CDR3 sequences, with about 42% found just once. These receptors' targets are unknown. Sequencing was performed on cultured PBMCs, taken from culture after CMV antigen stimulation. The receptors stem from a human donor in good health (CMV status not recorded). Some clones in this sample may be carry-over from other donors' samples.

The gene calls are TRBV10-3 and TRBJ2-2; 7 bases are shared with TRBD1. The CDR3 runs to 17 residues. Germline trimming cut 6 bases from V and 1 base from J; bases unmatched to any gene: 11. CDR1 ENHRY and CDR2 SYGVKD come from the germline V gene. CDR3 in DNA: TGTGCCATCAGGACCTCCACAGGACAGGTGAACACCGGGGAGCTGTTTTTT. Encoded protein: CAIRTSTGQVNTGELFF.

The rearrangement joins TRBV11-2 to TRBJ2-3, with 7 nucleotides matching TRBD2. V shed 0 bases, J shed 2 bases, and the junction held 2 bases outside the gene matches. The CDR3 is 15 residues long. Germline V gene data show CDR1 as SGHAT and CDR2 as FQNNGV. The CDR3 sequence is CASSLDRDYTDTQYF. CDR3 nucleotide sequence: TGTGCCAGCAGCTTAGATCGGGACTACACAGATACGCAGTATTTT.

This clonotype came up a few times. The rearrangement links TRBV7-2 to TRBJ2-4, with D unresolved. Deletions cut 3 bases from V and 2 bases from J, with 11 bases between. CDR1 is SGHTA and CDR2 is FQGNSA in the germline V gene. The CDR3 extends over 15 amino acids. The CDR3 reads CASSFLDTTKNIQYF. DNA of the CDR3: TGTGCCAGCAGCTTCCTTGATACTACCAAAAACATTCAGTACTTC.

The chain joins TRBV7-2 to TRBJ1-5; no clear D gene. The CDR3 runs to 13 residues. CDR1 is SGHTA, CDR2 FQGNSA, per germline. Between the trimmed V and J ends, which lost 3 bases and 9 bases, there was a span of 12 bases. DNA of the CDR3: TGTGCCAGCAGCTTGTCCCTTAGACGGCCCCAGCATTTT. This sequence encodes CASSLSLRRPQHF.

This clonotype showed up just once. CDR3 in DNA: TGCAGTGCTAGCCCGTCTAGCGATTACGAGCAGTACTTC. Its translation is CSASPSSDYEQYF. J is TRBJ2-7 and V is TRBV20-1, with D perhaps TRBD2 (6 bases). Trimming took off 3 bases at V and 4 bases at J, with 13 bases between the two ends. Germline V gives CDR1 DFQATT, CDR2 SNEGSKA (reference sequence). The CDR3 consists of 13 residues.

The V call is TRBV4-1, the J call TRBJ2-5; tentatively, D is TRBD1 (7 bases). The CDR3 covers 16 residues. Germline loops: CDR1 MGHRA, CDR2 YSYEKL. The V and J ends lost 4 bases and 0 bases respectively, with 15 bases between them. CDR3 coding DNA: TGCGCCAGCAGCCCTCCCGGAGGGACAGACCAAGAGACCCAGTACTTC. Amino acids: CASSPPGGTDQETQYF.

The rearrangement links TRBV7-2 to TRBJ2-1; 7 bases agree with TRBD2. The germline CDR1 and CDR2 sequences are SGHTA and FQGNSA. With V trimmed by 3 bases and J by 5 bases, 7 bases remained unmatched. The CDR3 extends over 15 amino acids. CDR3: CASSFMGLSDNEQFF. The CDR3, as DNA: TGTGCCAGCAGCTTTATGGGACTATCCGACAATGAGCAGTTCTTC.

The genes are TRBV6-2 or TRBV6-3 and TRBJ1-3; TRBD1 agrees at 8 bases. J gave up 1 base and V 5 bases, and 4 bases lay outside the gene matches. There are 15 residues in the CDR3. The germline V gene has CDR1 MNHEY and CDR2 SVGEGT. The CDR3 loop is CASSRQGKSGNTIYF. In nucleotides, the CDR3 is TGTGCCAGCAGTCGACAGGGGAAATCTGGAAACACCATATATTTT.

This clonotype was detected ten times or more. This chain's CDR3 is CSASEGDNEQFF. The CDR3 DNA reads as TGCAGTGCTAGCGAGGGAGACAATGAGCAGTTCTTC. The gene calls are TRBV20-1 and TRBJ2-1, with a weak D call TRBD2 (5 bases). The CDR3 runs to 12 residues. From germline, CDR1 is DFQATT and CDR2 SNEGSKA (reference sequence). V gave up 3 bases and J gave up 5 bases, with 8 bases separating them.

The chain uses TRBV7-2 and TRBJ2-1; a weak D match, TRBD2 (7 bases). The germline gives CDR1 SGHTA, CDR2 FQGNSA. This CDR3 is 17 amino acids long. V lost 2 bases to trimming and J lost 0 bases, with 14 bases between them. CDR3 nucleotide sequence: TGTGCCAGCAGCTTACGGCGGGGGCTGGGCTCCTACAATGAGCAGTTCTTC. Its translation is CASSLRRGLGSYNEQFF.

Only a few counts were recorded for this clonotype. The chain is built from TRBV7-9 and TRBJ2-7; D is perhaps TRBD1 (6 bases). V lost 2 bases and J 4 bases, leaving 12 bases between the germline ends. Germline-derived CDR1 and CDR2 are SEHNR and FQNEAQ (reference sequence). The length of the CDR3 is 14 residues. The CDR3, as DNA: TGTGCCAGCAGCTTAAATACAGGGTTATACGAGCAGTACTTC. Its translation is CASSLNTGLYEQYF.

This clonotype was observed a few times. This chain joins TRBV7-9 and TRBJ2-5; D remains ambiguous. Germline V CDR1 and CDR2: SEHNR, FQNEAQ (reference sequence). V was shortened by 8 bases and J by 5 bases, with 6 bases between the two germline ends. The CDR3 consists of 10 residues. In DNA, the CDR3 is TGTGCCAGCGGACGGGAGACCCAGTACTTC. Translating it yields CASGRETQYF.

This sequence joins TRBV7-2 and TRBJ2-5; D remains unclear. The CDR3 contains 13 residues. Germline V gene data show CDR1 as SGHTA and CDR2 as FQGNSA. V was shortened by 1 base and J by 5 bases, with 8 bases between the two germline ends. For the CDR3, the DNA is TGTGCCAGCAGCTTAGTAGCTACGGAGACCCAGTACTTC. This sequence encodes CASSLVATETQYF.

The chain is built from TRBV7-9 and TRBJ1-6; no clear D gene. With 2 bases removed from V and 5 bases from J, the gap between germline ends came to 4 bases. This CDR3 spans 13 amino acids. CDR1 is SEHNR, CDR2 FQNEAQ, per germline (reference sequence). The CDR3, as DNA: TGTGCCAGCAGCTTAATCGATAATTCACCCCTCCACTTT. Its protein is CASSLIDNSPLHF. Full variable domain (remainder filled in from reference TRBV7-9 and TRBJ1-6): DTGVSQNPRHKITKRGQNVTFRCDPISEHNRLYWYRQTLGQGPEFLTYFQNEAQLEKSRLLSDRFSAERPKGSFSTLEIQRTEQGDSAMYLCASSLIDNSPLHFGNGTRLTVT.

This chain uses TRBV7-2 with TRBJ1-1; D is unresolved. V was pared by 3 bases and J by 0 bases, with 17 bases between. Per the germline V gene, CDR1 is SGHTA and CDR2 is FQGNSA. The CDR3 has 17 residues. The CDR3 nucleotides are TGTGCCAGCAGCTTGGACGCTGTGGGCTCCATGAACACTGAAGCTTTCTTT. Protein: CASSLDAVGSMNTEAFF. Full variable domain (missing parts from reference TRBV7-2 and TRBJ1-1): GAGVSQSPSNKVTEKGKDVELRCDPISGHTALYWYRQSLGQGLEFLIYFQGNSAPDKSGLPSDRFSAERTGGSVSTLTIQRTQQEDSAVYLCASSLDAVGSMNTEAFFGQGTRLTVV.

In this sample, this clonotype turned up a few times. The gene calls are TRBV28 and TRBJ1-5; D unclear. Germline assignment: CDR1 MDHEN and CDR2 SYDVKM. The CDR3 has 16 amino acids. Trimming took 3 bases from V and 0 from J, leaving 12 bases between them. This CDR3 is CASSFVRADSNQPQHF. Here the CDR3 DNA reads TGTGCCAGCAGTTTTGTAAGAGCAGATAGCAATCAGCCCCAGCATTTT.

The genes are TRBV4-1 and TRBJ2-1, with D uncertain. CDR1 and CDR2 from the germline V gene are MGHRA and YSYEKL. The CDR3 length is 16 residues. Trimming left V 1 base short and J 0 bases short, with 10 bases between. CDR3 sequence reads: CASSQGRQSSYNEQFF. CDR3 in DNA: TGCGCCAGCAGCCAAGGGCGGCAGAGCTCCTACAATGAGCAGTTCTTC.

The chain combines TRBV7-2 with TRBJ2-1, with D perhaps being TRBD1 or TRBD2 (5 bases each). V was trimmed by 5 bases and J by 12 bases, leaving 20 bases between them. The CDR3 contains 14 residues. Germline CDR1 and CDR2: SGHTA and FQGNSA. DNA for the CDR3: TGTGCCAGCAGCCCGGTTCGGCGAACGGGACCGCAGTTCTTC. Translating it yields CASSPVRRTGPQFF.

About this clonotype: A junction boundary mismatches the germline segment, possibly from a read error. V gene TRBV5-6 combines with J gene TRBJ1-6; TRBD1 agrees at 7 bases. From germline, CDR1 is SGHDT and CDR2 YYEEEE. The CDR3 runs to 16 residues. CDR3 residues: CASSLDRGSYNLPLHF. The CDR3 DNA sequence: TGTGCCAGCAGCTTGGACAGGGGATCCTATAATTTACCCCTCCACTTT.